This TCR beta chain was found in a study of radiation and T cells in renal cell carcinoma. Trimming cost V 6 bases and J 4 bases, with 12 bases left between them. The CDR3 sequence is 14 residues long. Per the germline V gene, CDR1 is ENHRY and CDR2 is SYGVKD. Noted time point: baseline pretreatment blood. Treatment specified: 15 Gy SBRT to primary tumor, nephrectomy 4 weeks later. Assay: immunoSEQ multiplex PCR; the TCRdb copy retains only in-frame clones and omits some. The table has about 150,000 clones, roughly 88% seen once. The source was blood, collected from a patient whose treatment included radiotherapy and nephrectomy. This sequence joins TRBV10-3 and TRBJ1-4; D may be TRBD1 (6 bases). This TCR derives from a woman in her fifties or sixties with renal cell carcinoma. CDR3 sequence: CAIRAGQINEKLFF. The CDR3 nucleotides are TGTGCCATCAGGGCCGGACAGATTAATGAAAAACTGTTTTTT.